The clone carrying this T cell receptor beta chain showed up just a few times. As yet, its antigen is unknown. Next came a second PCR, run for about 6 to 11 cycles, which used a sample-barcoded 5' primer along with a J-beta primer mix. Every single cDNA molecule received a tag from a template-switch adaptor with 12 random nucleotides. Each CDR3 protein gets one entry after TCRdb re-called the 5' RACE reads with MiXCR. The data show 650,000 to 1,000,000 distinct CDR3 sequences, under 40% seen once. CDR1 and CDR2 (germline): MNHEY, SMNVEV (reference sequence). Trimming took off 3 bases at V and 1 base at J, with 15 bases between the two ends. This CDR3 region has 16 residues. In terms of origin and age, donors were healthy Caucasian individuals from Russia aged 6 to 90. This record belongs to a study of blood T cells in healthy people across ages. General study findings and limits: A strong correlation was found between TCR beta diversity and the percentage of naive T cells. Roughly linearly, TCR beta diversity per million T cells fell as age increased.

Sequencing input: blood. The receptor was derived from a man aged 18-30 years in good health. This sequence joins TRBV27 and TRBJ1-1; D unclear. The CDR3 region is CASSFLFGEANTEAFF. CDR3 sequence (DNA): TGTGCCAGCAGTTTCTTATTTGGGGAGGCGAACACTGAAGCTTTCTTT.